These 5 T cell receptor beta chains were all obtained from the same sample, sequenced in a study of T-cell reconstitution after alpha-beta-depleted transplantation in children. The TCRbeta library was prepared with unique molecular identifiers. TCRdb processed the PCR reads anew with MiXCR; each CDR3 protein has one entry. Of approximately 630,000 distinct CDR3 sequences in the sample, 13% were seen once. The sequences come from PBMCs, collected before TCRalphabeta/CD19-depleted stem cell transplant. Receptors were obtained from a girl aged 2-10 years with congenital amegakaryocytic thrombocytopenia, due to receive a stem cell transplant.

The sample holds a few counts of this clonotype. V is TRBV20-1 and J is TRBJ2-2; tentatively, D is TRBD2 (5 bases). Germline values: CDR1 DFQATT, CDR2 SNEGSKA (reference sequence). V shed 6 bases and J shed 5 bases, with 13 bases lying between them. The CDR3 spans 13 residues. The CDR3 here is CSARDTRTGELFF. DNA of the CDR3: TGCAGTGCCCGGGATACTAGAACCGGGGAGCTGTTTTTT.

The V and J genes are TRBV10-2 and TRBJ2-7; D might be TRBD1 or TRBD2, each matching 5 bases. V lost 3 bases and J lost 0, with 12 bases in between. CDR3 length: 15 amino acids. Per the germline V gene, CDR1 is WSHSY and CDR2 is SAAADI. CDR3 protein: CASSETGRTSYEQYF. CDR3 nucleotides: TGCGCCAGCAGTGAAACGGGACGGACCTCCTACGAGCAGTACTTC.

This clonotype was seen only a few times. CDR3 amino acids: CASTKTSGASNEQFF. The DNA of the CDR3 is TGTGCCAGCACCAAGACTAGCGGGGCCTCCAATGAGCAGTTCTTC. This sequence joins TRBV6-2 or TRBV6-3 and TRBJ2-1; 11 bases are a match to TRBD2. The CDR3 loop spans 15 amino acids. The V segment lost 7 bases and the J segment 6 bases; nucleotides outside the gene matches: 8. From germline, CDR1 is MNHEY and CDR2 SVGEGT.

This chain links TRBV5-1 with TRBJ2-5; D ambiguous. V was trimmed by 4 bases and J by 5 bases, leaving 15 bases between them. The CDR3 spans 14 residues. CDR1 and CDR2 (germline): SGHRS, YFSETQ. The CDR3 sequence is CASSVNLDTETQYF. The DNA for the CDR3 is TGCGCCAGCAGCGTAAACCTGGATACGGAGACCCAGTACTTC.

V usage is TRBV7-9 and J usage is TRBJ2-7; D not resolved. The CDR3 length is 12 residues. Germline lookup yields CDR1 SEHNR and CDR2 FQNEAQ (reference sequence). V was pared by 5 bases and J by 0 bases, with 5 bases between. The CDR3 sequence: CASSTHSYEQYF. CDR3 DNA: TGTGCCAGCAGCACCCACTCCTACGAGCAGTACTTC.